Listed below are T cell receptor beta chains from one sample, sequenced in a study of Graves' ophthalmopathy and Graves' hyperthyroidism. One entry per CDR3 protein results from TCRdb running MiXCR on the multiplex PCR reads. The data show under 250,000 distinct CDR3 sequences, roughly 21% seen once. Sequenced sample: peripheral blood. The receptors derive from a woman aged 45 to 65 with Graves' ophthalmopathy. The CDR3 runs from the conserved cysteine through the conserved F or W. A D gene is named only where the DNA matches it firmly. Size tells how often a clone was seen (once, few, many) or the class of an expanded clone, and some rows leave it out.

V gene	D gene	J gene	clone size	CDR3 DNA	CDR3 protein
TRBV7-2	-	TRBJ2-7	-	TGTGCCAGCAGCTCCGAGGAGCGGCAATACGAGCAGTACTTC	CASSSEERQYEQYF
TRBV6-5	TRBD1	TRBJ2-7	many	TGTGCCAGCAGAGTTACAGGGGGCCACTACGAGCAGTACTTC	CASRVTGGHYEQYF
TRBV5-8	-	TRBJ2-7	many	TGTGCCAGCAGCCCGTACGGGCGAACAGCCTACGAGCAGTACTTC	CASSPYGRTAYEQYF
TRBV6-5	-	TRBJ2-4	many	TGTGCCAGCACCGGGGCGGACAAAAACATTCAGTACTTC	CASTGADKNIQYF
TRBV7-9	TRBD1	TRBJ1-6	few	TGTGCCGGCAGACTCACCGGGACAGATAATTCACCCCTCCACTTT	CAGRLTGTDNSPLHF
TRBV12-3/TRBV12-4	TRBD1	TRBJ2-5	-	TGTGCCAGCAGCCGACGACAGGGGGGAGAGACCCAGTACTTC	CASSRRQGGETQYF
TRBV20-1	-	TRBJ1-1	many	TGCAGTGCTAGACCCGGCGGATCGAACACTGAAGCTTTCTTT	CSARPGGSNTEAFF
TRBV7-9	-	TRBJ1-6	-	TGTGCCAGCAGCCTCCCGCCGCAGGCCCATGGTTCACCCCTCCACTTT	CASSLPPQAHGSPLHF
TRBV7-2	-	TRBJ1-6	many	TGTGCCAGCAGCTTCGCACCCCCCCCGAATTCACCCCTCCACTTT	CASSFAPPPNSPLHF
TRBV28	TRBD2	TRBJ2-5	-	TGTGCCAGCAGTTTAGGGTCCGGGACTAGCGGCCAAGAGACCCAGTACTTC	CASSLGSGTSGQETQYF
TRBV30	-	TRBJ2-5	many	TGTGCCTGGAGTAGGGAGCAGTCCTATCAAGAGACCCAGTACTTC	CAWSREQSYQETQYF
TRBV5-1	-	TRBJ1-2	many	TGCGCCAGCAGCTTGCGGGCAGGCGCTAACTATGGCTACACCTTC	CASSLRAGANYGYTF
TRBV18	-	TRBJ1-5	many	TGTGCCAGCTCACCTTCAGAAAATCAGCCCCAGCATTTT	CASSPSENQPQHF
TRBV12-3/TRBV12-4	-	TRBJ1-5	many	TGTGCCAGCAGTCCGTGGGATCAGCCCCAGCATTTT	CASSPWDQPQHF
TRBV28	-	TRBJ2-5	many	TGTGCCAGCAGTCCTCAACTAGCAATGGAGACCCAGTACTTC	CASSPQLAMETQYF
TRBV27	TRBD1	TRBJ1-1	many	TGTGCCAGCAAGAGCCGGGACAGGGACACTGAAGCTTTCTTT	CASKSRDRDTEAFF
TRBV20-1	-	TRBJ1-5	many	TGCAGTGCTAGTAAGGGCAGGCAGCCCCAGCATTTT	CSASKGRQPQHF
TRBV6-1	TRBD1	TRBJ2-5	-	TGTGCCAGCAGGCTGGGACAGGGGGCCGGGGAGACCCAGTACTTC	CASRLGQGAGETQYF
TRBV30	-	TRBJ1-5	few	TGTGCCTGGGGCGCACAGGGAGGGGGTCAGCCCCAGCATTTT	CAWGAQGGGQPQHF
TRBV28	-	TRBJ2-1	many	TGTGCCAGCAGTTTTGGGTACTACAATGAGCAGTTCTTC	CASSFGYYNEQFF
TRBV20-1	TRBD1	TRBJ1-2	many	TGCAGTGCCCCCGGTACAGGGGCGCGCTATGGCTACACCTTC	CSAPGTGARYGYTF
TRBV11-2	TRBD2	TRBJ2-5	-	TGTGCCAGCAGCTCCCCGGGACTAGCGGGTGTTGTGGACTTC	CASSSPGLAGVVDF
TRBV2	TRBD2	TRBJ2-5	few	TGTGCCAGCAGGGAACTAGCGGATAAAGAGACCCAGTACTTC	CASRELADKETQYF
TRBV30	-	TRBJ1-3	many	TGTGCCTGGATGGCGGGGTCCTCCTCTGGAAACACCATATATTTT	CAWMAGSSSGNTIYF
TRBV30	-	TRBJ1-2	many	TGTGCCTGGGAAAAAACAGGAAACTATGGCTACACCTTC	CAWEKTGNYGYTF
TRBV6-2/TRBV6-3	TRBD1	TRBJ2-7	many	TGTGCCAGCAGTTACCCCGGGACAGCCTCCTACGAGCAGTACTTC	CASSYPGTASYEQYF
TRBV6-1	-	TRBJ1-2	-	TGTGCCAGCAGTATCAGGGGTGACGGCTACACCTTC	CASSIRGDGYTF
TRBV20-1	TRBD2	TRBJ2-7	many	TGCAGTGCTGGTGCGGGAGGGCCTGGGGTCGAGCAGTACTTC	CSAGAGGPGVEQYF
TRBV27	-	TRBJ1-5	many	TGTGCCAGCAGTTTAGGGCGGCACGATCAGCCCCAGCATTTT	CASSLGRHDQPQHF
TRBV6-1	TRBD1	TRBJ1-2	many	TGTGCCAGCAGTGATCCCTGGGGACAGCCCTTTTTGGGAGAAAGCTACACCTTC	CASSDPWGQPFLGESYTF
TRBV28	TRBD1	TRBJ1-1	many	TGTGCCAGCAGTGGGGCGGACAGGAGGACTGAAGCTTTCTTT	CASSGADRRTEAFF
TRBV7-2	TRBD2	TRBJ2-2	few	TGTGCCAGCAGCTCCAGGACTAGTGAGCCCGGGGAGCTGTTTTTT	CASSSRTSEPGELFF
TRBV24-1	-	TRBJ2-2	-	TGTGCCACCAGTGATTTGCGGGCTGCCGGGGAGCTGTTTTTT	CATSDLRAAGELFF
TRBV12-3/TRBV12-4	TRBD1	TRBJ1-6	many	TGTGCCAGCAGTTTTGGGACAGGGGGTTCACCCCTCCACTTT	CASSFGTGGSPLHF
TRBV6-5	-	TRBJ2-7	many	TGTGCCAGCAGTTACTCGAGCCTAGACCCCTACGAGCAGTACTTC	CASSYSSLDPYEQYF
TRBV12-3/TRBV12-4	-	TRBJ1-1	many	TGTGCCAGCAGTCCTAACTCAGGGTCGGCTGAAGCTTTCTTT	CASSPNSGSAEAFF
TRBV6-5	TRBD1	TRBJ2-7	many	TGTGCCAGCGGTTCGACAGGGCCCTCCTACGAGCAGTACTTC	CASGSTGPSYEQYF
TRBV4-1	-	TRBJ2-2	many	TGCGCCAGCAGCCAAGCCCCTCATCCGAACACCGGGGAGCTGTTTTTT	CASSQAPHPNTGELFF
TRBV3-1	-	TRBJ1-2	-	TGTGCCAGCAGCCAACCAACAGCTTGGTATGGCTACACCTTC	CASSQPTAWYGYTF
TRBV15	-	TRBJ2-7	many	TGTGCCACCAGCAGAGATTTGTCCTACGAGCAGTACTTC	CATSRDLSYEQYF
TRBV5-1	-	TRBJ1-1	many	TGCGCCAGCAGCCCCCGTTTAGAGACAGGCCTCACTGAAGCTTTCTTT	CASSPRLETGLTEAFF
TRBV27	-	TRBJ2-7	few	TGTGCCAGCAGTTCGGCAGACCTTTACGAGCAGTACTTC	CASSSADLYEQYF
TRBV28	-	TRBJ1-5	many	TGTGCCAGCAGTTCGCTGACCTCCATGCATTTT	CASSSLTSMHF
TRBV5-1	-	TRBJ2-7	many	TGCGCCAGCACTTTAGCGGACCCCTCCTACGAGCAGTACTTC	CASTLADPSYEQYF
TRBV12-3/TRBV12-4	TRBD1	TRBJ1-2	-	TGTGCCAGCAGGAAGACAGGGGGCGGCTATGGCTACACCTTC	CASRKTGGGYGYTF
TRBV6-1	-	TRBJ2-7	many	TGTGCCAGCAGTCAATACCCGCAGGAAAGGACCTACGAGCAGTACTTC	CASSQYPQERTYEQYF
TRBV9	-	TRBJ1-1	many	TGTGCCAGCAGCCGAGGACGGGGAATGAACACTGAAGCTTTCTTT	CASSRGRGMNTEAFF
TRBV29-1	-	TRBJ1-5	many	TGCAGCGTGGCAGAGAATAGCAATCAGCCCCAGCATTTT	CSVAENSNQPQHF
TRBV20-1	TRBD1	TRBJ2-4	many	TGCAGTGGACAACGACAGGGAGCCAAAAACATTCAGTACTTC	CSGQRQGAKNIQYF
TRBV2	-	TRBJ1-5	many	TGTGCCAGCAGTGAACGGTGGGCAGGCAATCAGCCCCAGCATTTT	CASSERWAGNQPQHF
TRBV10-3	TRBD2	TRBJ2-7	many	TGTGCCATCAGTTCGGGAGGAAAAGAGCAGTACTTC	CAISSGGKEQYF
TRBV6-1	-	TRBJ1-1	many	TGTGCCAGCAGGGAACCATTCGTCAGGAACACTGAAGCTTTCTTT	CASREPFVRNTEAFF
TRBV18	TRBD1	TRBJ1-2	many	TGTGCCAGCTCAAAGGACAGGGACTATGGCTACACCTTC	CASSKDRDYGYTF
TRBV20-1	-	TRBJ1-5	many	TGCAGTGCTACCTTCGGGGATCAGCCCCAGCATTTT	CSATFGDQPQHF
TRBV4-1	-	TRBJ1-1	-	TGCGCCAGCAGCCAAGATTTCCCAGGGAACACTGAAGCTTTCTTT	CASSQDFPGNTEAFF
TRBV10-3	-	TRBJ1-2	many	TGTGCCACCTTCGAGCATTATGGCTACACCTTC	CATFEHYGYTF